The 23 T cell receptor beta chains in this list originate from one sample, sequenced in a study of Ad26.COV2.S vaccination and SARS-CoV-2 variants (dated by TCRdb to about 2021). The library was generated by the immunoSEQ multiplex PCR assay. The source is immuneACCESS, and TCRdb retained only in-frame sequences with V and J called. Part of the clones is not carried over; for the studies checked, unresolved V genes explain less than half of this, and the remainder is unexplained. The sample table lists about 350,000 clones, about 91% of them with a count of one. The ten largest clones take up roughly 3.9% of the sample. The time point label, read with the paper, signifies: individuals recovered from natural SARS-CoV-2 infection. The sequencing used peripheral blood, collected after recovery from COVID-19. The receptor source for this set is a human donor who had recovered from COVID-19.

The gene calls are TRBV3-1 (or the pseudogene TRBV3-2) and TRBJ1-2; D call uncertain. With 0 bases removed from V and 5 bases from J, the gap between germline ends came to 13 bases. The CDR3 runs to 15 residues. Germline-derived CDR1 and CDR2 are LGHDT and YNNKEL (reference sequence). CDR3 sequence reads: CASSQDRATRYGYTF. As DNA, the CDR3 is TGTGCCAGCAGCCAAGATCGCGCCACCCGGTATGGCTACACCTTC.

V and J are TRBV6-5 and TRBJ2-3, with 7 positions matching TRBD2. V shed 6 bases, J shed 0 bases, and the junction held 6 bases outside the gene matches. The CDR3 spans 15 residues. Germline CDR1 reads MNHEY; CDR2 reads SVGAGI. The CDR3 region is CASRPSGASTDTQYF. As DNA, the CDR3 is TGTGCCAGCAGACCCAGCGGGGCGAGCACAGATACGCAGTATTTT.

The rearrangement links TRBV25-1 to TRBJ2-3; the D gene is possibly TRBD1 (5 bases). The CDR3 loop spans 12 amino acids. Trimming cost V 5 bases and J 10 bases, with 13 bases left between them. Per germline, CDR1 MGHDK and CDR2 SYGVNS. CDR3 sequence reads: CASSWGRVAQYF. As DNA, the CDR3 is TGTGCCAGCAGTTGGGGCCGCGTGGCGCAGTATTTT.

The chain employs TRBV18 and TRBJ1-2; D call uncertain. The CDR3 has 14 amino acids. Trimming shortened V by 3 bases and J by 11 bases, and 19 bases separated the two germline ends. Germline lookup yields CDR1 KGHSH and CDR2 LQKENI. CDR3 region: CASSPDSHEIGYTF. The CDR3 DNA sequence: TGTGCCAGCTCACCGGATAGTCACGAAATTGGGTACACCTTC.

J is TRBJ2-1 and V is TRBV14; TRBD2 agrees at 8 bases. The trim removed 1 base at V and 8 bases at J, leaving 7 bases unmatched. This CDR3 spans 15 amino acids. Germline V CDR1 and CDR2: SGHDN, FVKESK. The CDR3 bases are TGTGCCAGCAGCCAAGTAGGCGGGGGGAGAGATGAGCAGTTCTTC. This codes for CASSQVGGGRDEQFF.

The CDR3 sequence: CASSPRTGFNEQYF. CDR3 coding DNA: TGTGCCAGCAGCCCCCGGACAGGGTTCAACGAGCAGTACTTC. The chain links TRBV9 to TRBJ2-7, with 8 bases fitting TRBD1. This CDR3 is built from 14 residues. Trimming removed 4 bases from V and 5 bases from J; junction bases left unmatched: 8. The germline CDR1 and CDR2 sequences are SGDLS and YYNGEE.

This chain connects TRBV7-2 to TRBJ2-7; no reliable D call. The CDR3 has 13 residues. In germline, CDR1 is SGHTA, CDR2 FQGNSA. V was pared by 6 bases and J by 4 bases, with 13 bases between. The CDR3 bases are TGTGCCAGCAGACGGCGGATTTTTTACGAGCAGTACTTC. As protein: CASRRRIFYEQYF.

The rearrangement joins TRBV2 to TRBJ2-7, with D unresolved. V lost 8 bases, J lost 0 bases, and 11 bases lay in between. The CDR3 extends over 13 amino acids. The V gene's germline CDR1 is SNHLY and CDR2 FYNNEI. The DNA for the CDR3 is TGTGCCAGCGTGGTCCCCTCCTCCTACGAGCAGTACTTC. As protein: CASVVPSSYEQYF.

This sequence joins TRBV6-2 or TRBV6-3 and TRBJ1-2; D gene unclear. Trimming took 2 bases from V and 6 from J, leaving 13 bases between them. The CDR3 extends over 14 amino acids. Germline V lookup: CDR1 MNHEY, CDR2 SVGEGT. The CDR3 loop is CASSYVLSDDGYTF. The CDR3 region has the DNA TGTGCCAGCAGTTACGTCCTGAGTGATGATGGCTACACCTTC.

This clone was observed a single time. The chain combines TRBV4-3 with TRBJ2-6; D not resolved. Germline V gives CDR1 LGHNA, CDR2 YSLEER. The CDR3 runs to 17 residues. V was cut by 3 bases and J by 0 bases, with 12 bases left in between. In DNA, the CDR3 is TGCGCCAGCAGCCATCGCGCACTGAGCTCTGGGGCCAACGTCCTGACTTTC. Protein sequence: CASSHRALSSGANVLTF.

V usage is TRBV11-2 and J usage is TRBJ1-4, with 8 bases matching TRBD1. The V segment lost 5 bases and the J segment 8 bases; nucleotides outside the gene matches: 10. Germline V gene sequence: CDR1 SGHAT, CDR2 FQNNGV. The CDR3 is 15 amino acids. For the CDR3, the DNA is TGTGCCAGCAGCCTGCCGACAGGGGCAGGGGAAAAACTGTTTTTT. It is translated as CASSLPTGAGEKLFF.

The chain carries TRBV6-5 and TRBJ1-6; the match to TRBD1 covers 9 bases. The CDR3 is made up of 14 amino acids. V was pared by 5 bases and J by 10 bases, with 6 bases of the junction left unmatched. Germline assignment: CDR1 MNHEY and CDR2 SVGAGI. CDR3 coding DNA: TGTGCCAGCAGTCTCACAGGGGGCCGGTCACCCCTCCACTTT. Its protein product is CASSLTGGRSPLHF.

The rearrangement links TRBV5-6 to TRBJ2-5; possible D gene TRBD1, 5 bases. Per the germline V gene, CDR1 is SGHDT and CDR2 is YYEEEE. V was cut by 0 bases and J by 5 bases, with 11 bases left in between. This CDR3 contains 14 residues. As DNA, the CDR3 is TGTGCCAGCAGCTTGGCTCAGGGCACGGAGACCCAGTACTTC. This sequence encodes CASSLAQGTETQYF. Looking up the rest from reference TRBV5-6 and TRBJ2-5 gives the full variable domain: DAGVTQSPTHLIKTRGQQVTLRCSPKSGHDTVSWYQQALGQGPQFIFQYYEEEERQRGNFPDRFSGHQFPNYSSELNVNALLLGDSALYLCASSLAQGTETQYFGPGTRLLVL.

The chain couples TRBV21-1 to TRBJ1-2; TRBD1 is the table's D call and was not checked against the DNA. TRBV21-1 is reported as a pseudogene. The length of the CDR3 is 14 residues. This CDR3 is CASSLEGGNYGYTF. The CDR3 DNA reads TGTGCCAGCAGCTTAGAAGGGGGTAACTATGGCTACACCTTC.

V usage is TRBV6-2 or TRBV6-3 and J usage is TRBJ1-2, with D possibly being TRBD1 (5 bases). The CDR3 extends over 15 amino acids. CDR1 is MNHEY, CDR2 SVGEGT, per germline. Between the trimmed V and J ends, which lost 5 bases and 0 bases, there was a span of 13 bases. The CDR3 nucleotides are TGTGCCAGCAGTCTACAACGGGGGACTAACTATGGCTACACCTTC. This codes for CASSLQRGTNYGYTF.

The V and J genes are TRBV6-5 and TRBJ1-2; 7 bases line up with TRBD1. CDR1 is MNHEY, CDR2 SVGAGI, per germline. V lost 5 bases and J lost 1; bases outside the gene matches: 4. The CDR3 is 14 residues long. This CDR3 reads CASSHRGFNYGYTF. The CDR3 bases are TGTGCCAGCAGTCACAGGGGTTTTAACTATGGCTACACCTTC.

The chain recombines TRBV24-1 with TRBJ1-1, with D perhaps matching TRBD1 (6 bases). CDR1 is KGHDR, CDR2 SFDVKD, per germline. V gave up 7 bases and J gave up 4 bases, with 18 bases separating them. The CDR3 covers 15 residues. The CDR3 reads CATRGELGAPTEAFF. The DNA for the CDR3 is TGTGCCACCAGGGGTGAACTGGGGGCCCCCACTGAAGCTTTCTTT.

This clone occurred a few times. J is TRBJ1-2 and V is TRBV28; TRBD1 is a possible D gene (5 bases). The length of the CDR3 is 14 residues. Trimming stripped 7 bases from V and 8 bases from J, with 20 bases between. Germline CDR1 and CDR2: MDHEN and SYDVKM. The CDR3 region has the DNA TGTGCCAGCACCGTAGGGTTGGGCCAGGGCGGCTACACCTTC. Amino acid sequence: CASTVGLGQGGYTF.

The CDR3 reads CASRVQGTYNEQFF. In nucleotides, the CDR3 is TGTGCCAGTAGGGTTCAGGGGACCTACAATGAGCAGTTCTTC. This chain uses TRBV19 with TRBJ2-1; perhaps TRBD1 as D (6 bases). V dropped 6 bases and J dropped 2 bases, with 11 bases sitting between them. The germline gives CDR1 LNHDA, CDR2 SQIVND (reference sequence). The CDR3 totals 14 residues.

The genes are TRBV19 and TRBJ1-5; 7 positions agree with TRBD1. The CDR3 totals 16 residues. V lost 2 bases, J lost 7 bases, and 11 bases stayed unmatched. Germline assignment: CDR1 LNHDA and CDR2 SQIVND (reference sequence). The CDR3 DNA is TGTGCCAGTAGTATAACCAAGACAGGGCGAAGGCAGCCCCAGCATTTT. Its protein is CASSITKTGRRQPQHF.

The chain combines TRBV19 with TRBJ2-7, with TRBD1 identical over 7 bases. The germline V gene encodes CDR1 LNHDA and CDR2 SQIVND (reference sequence). After removal of 5 bases from V and 3 bases from J, the junction contained 7 bases not matched to a gene. CDR3 length equals 14 residues. The CDR3 region has the DNA TGTGCCAGTAGTCCCTTCGGGGACAGCTACGAGCAGTACTTC. This codes for CASSPFGDSYEQYF.

This chain joins TRBV5-1 and TRBJ2-5, with a possible D match to TRBD2 (6 bases). Looked up from germline, CDR1 is SGHRS and CDR2 is YFSETQ. V lost 0 bases to trimming and J lost 0 bases, with 12 bases between them. The CDR3 length is 16 residues. CDR3 residues: CASSLARAGYQETQYF. In DNA form, the CDR3 reads TGCGCCAGCAGCTTGGCCAGGGCGGGGTACCAAGAGACCCAGTACTTC.

The gene calls are TRBV18 and TRBJ1-4; no firm D call. CDR1 and CDR2 (germline): KGHSH, LQKENI. CDR3 length: 15 residues. Between the trimmed V and J ends, which lost 6 bases and 8 bases, there was a span of 19 bases. CDR3 DNA: TGTGCCAGCTCCCCCACCCGGGGAGCCGGGGAAAAACTGTTTTTT. Translation gives CASSPTRGAGEKLFF.